Listed here are 8 T cell receptor beta chains from one sample, sequenced in a study of cytomegalovirus exposure and HLA in healthy donors. Researchers ran the PCR with 60 Vbeta and 13 Jbeta primers. Clones were sequenced by immunoSEQ multiplex PCR, and TCRdb holds only the in-frame ones, with some missing. Of around 190,000 clones in the sample, around 75% are singletons; the top ten hold roughly 1.5%. Material for sequencing was PBMCs. All receptors derive from a woman between 50 and 59 years old in good health and CMV-seronegative.

V usage is TRBV7-2 and J usage is TRBJ2-7, with D perhaps matching TRBD2 (6 bases). CDR1 is SGHTA, CDR2 FQGNSA, per germline. The CDR3 runs 16 residues. Trimming took off 1 base at V and 3 bases at J, with 16 bases between the two ends. The CDR3 DNA follows: TGTGCCAGCAGCTTAGAGGCAGGGACTCACTTCTACGAGCAGTACTTC. Amino acids: CASSLEAGTHFYEQYF.

The chain couples TRBV9 to TRBJ1-3; D gene unclear. V was cut by 0 bases and J by 0 bases, with 7 bases left in between. This CDR3 region has 15 residues. Germline CDR1 and CDR2: SGDLS and YYNGEE. DNA of the CDR3: TGTGCCAGCAGCGTAGCAGTCGACTCTGGAAACACCATATATTTT. It yields the protein CASSVAVDSGNTIYF.

The J gene is TRBJ2-7, the V gene TRBV11-2; maybe TRBD1 (5 bases). The length of the CDR3 is 13 residues. V was trimmed by 5 bases and J by 2 bases, leaving 10 bases between them. CDR1 SGHAT and CDR2 FQNNGV come from the germline V gene. CDR3 residues: CASSNDRAYEQYF. CDR3 coding DNA: TGTGCCAGCAGCAATGACAGAGCCTACGAGCAGTACTTC.

The gene calls are TRBV7-2 and TRBJ1-6, with 11 bases aligning to TRBD1. This CDR3 comprises 14 residues. Germline lookup yields CDR1 SGHTA and CDR2 FQGNSA. The V segment lost 3 bases and the J segment 10 bases; nucleotides outside the gene matches: 2. The CDR3 DNA follows: TGTGCCAGCAGCTTGGGACAGGGGGGATCACCCCTCCACTTT. It translates to CASSLGQGGSPLHF.

The chain couples TRBV9 to TRBJ2-2, with TRBD1 as a possible D gene (6 bases). The V and J ends lost 4 bases and 5 bases respectively, with 12 bases between them. The CDR3 totals 14 residues. The V gene's germline CDR1 is SGDLS and CDR2 YYNGEE. Here the CDR3 reads CASSFDRTTGELFF. DNA of the CDR3: TGTGCCAGCAGCTTCGACAGGACAACCGGGGAGCTGTTTTTT. Using reference TRBV9 and TRBJ2-2 for the parts outside the CDR3, the full variable domain is DSGVTQTPKHLITATGQRVTLRCSPRSGDLSVYWYQQSLDQGLQFLIQYYNGEERAKGNILERFSAQQFPDLHSELNLSSLELGDSALYFCASSFDRTTGELFFGEGSRLTVL.

This chain joins TRBV5-4 and TRBJ2-7; TRBD1 aligns across 7 bases. After removal of 1 base from V and 4 bases from J, the junction contained 17 bases not matched to a gene. There are 18 residues in the CDR3. CDR1 SGHNT and CDR2 YYREEE come from the germline V gene (reference sequence). Here the CDR3 reads CASSLSIGGALWSYEQYF. The CDR3 DNA reads as TGTGCCAGCAGCTTGAGTATAGGGGGCGCTTTATGGTCATACGAGCAGTACTTC.

This rearrangement joins TRBV19 to TRBJ1-1, with TRBD1 identical over 8 bases. Losses at the gene ends were 3 bases for V and 0 bases for J; bases not matched to a gene: 6. This CDR3 contains 16 residues. Germline CDR1 LNHDA, CDR2 SQIVND (reference sequence). The CDR3 loop is CASSIRQGIMNTEAFF. DNA of the CDR3: TGTGCCAGTAGTATCAGACAGGGGATAATGAACACTGAAGCTTTCTTT.

Only one count was recorded for this clone. The chain is built from TRBV11-1 and TRBJ1-4; D gene uncertain. This CDR3 has 15 amino acids. The germline V gene has CDR1 SGHAT and CDR2 FQDESV (reference sequence). Trimming removed 5 bases from V and 8 bases from J, with 18 bases in between. CDR3 nucleotides: TGTGCCAGCAGCCACCGGGGAGTCACAAAGGAAAAACTGTTTTTT. As protein: CASSHRGVTKEKLFF.